This T cell receptor (beta chain) is drawn from a study of cytomegalovirus exposure and HLA in healthy donors. Study findings and constraints: It was reportedly the case that the classifier diagnosed cytomegalovirus status with high specificity and sensitivity.

Germline V gene lookup returns CDR1 KGHSY and CDR2 FQNENV. The CDR3 consists of 16 residues. Between the trimmed V and J ends, which lost 4 bases and 1 base, there was a span of 14 bases. Both 60 Vbeta primers and 13 Jbeta primers went into the PCR. Clones were read by immunoSEQ multiplex PCR, and TCRdb kept only the in-frame ones, dropping some. The sample lists about 190,000 clones, more than 65% occurring once. Turning to this clone: Its antigen is unidentified.

V usage is TRBV16 and J usage is TRBJ2-1; tentatively, D is TRBD1 (7 bases). The specimen sequenced was PBMCs. The clonotype was recovered from a woman in her twenties or thirties in good health and CMV-seropositive. CDR3 region: CASSRQPGGSYNEQFF. For the CDR3, the DNA is TGTGCCAGCAGCCGACAACCAGGGGGGTCCTACAATGAGCAGTTCTTC. The full variable domain, its missing parts supplied by reference TRBV16 and TRBJ2-1, is GEEVAQTPKHLVRGEGQKAKLYCAPIKGHSYVFWYQQVLKNEFKFLISFQNENVFDETGMPKERFSAKCLPNSPCSLEIQATKLEDSAVYFCASSRQPGGSYNEQFFGPGTRLTVL.